The source of this T cell receptor beta chain is a study of T cell responses to AZD1222 COVID-19 vaccine. Looking at the study overall: Second-dose timings of about 4 or about 12 weeks were pooled. Whole-study findings and limits: The breadth and depth of Spike-specific TCRs increased once two AZD1222 doses had been given. Nearly half of the spike-specific TCRs reportedly recognize variant regions that carry no mutations.

The CDR3 length is 13 residues. Trimming pared 0 bases from V and 4 bases from J, leaving 6 bases between. Germline V gene data show CDR1 as LGHNA and CDR2 as YSLEER. TCRdb keeps only in-frame clones here, not all; method: immunoSEQ multiplex PCR. The profile shows roughly 120,000 clones, around 85% of them singletons. In the case of this clone: Its antigen remains unidentified.

This TCR was recovered from an adult in good health. This chain uses TRBV4-3 with TRBJ1-2; no clear D. The starting material was peripheral blood, obtained on day 0 of AZD1222 vaccination. The CDR3: CASSQDGRYGYTF. The CDR3 nucleotides are TGCGCCAGCAGCCAAGACGGCCGCTATGGCTACACCTTC.